These T cell receptor beta chains were read from a single sample in a study of regulatory T cells in long-lasting Graves disease. TCRdb used MiXCR to reprocess the multiplex PCR reads, holding one entry per CDR3 protein. In the table there are 350,000 to 550,000 distinct CDR3 sequences, around 15% of which are singletons. In addition, the sample was reused for a study of T cells in Graves' hyperthyroidism and ophthalmopathy.

The sample was peripheral blood mononuclear cells (PBMCs), taken at new diagnosis, from a patient treated with antithyroid drugs. Every receptor here comes from a woman aged 45-60 years with Graves disease. Each CDR3 is given with its conserved first and last residue. A D gene is named only where the DNA matches it firmly. Only part of the rows carry a size: once, few, many, or a class if the clone is expanded.

cdr3_aa: CASSQVGDTVRETQYF
cdr3_nt: TGCGCCAGCAGCCAAGTGGGGGACACGGTACGGGAGACCCAGTACTTC
j_call: TRBJ2-5
d_call: -
v_call: TRBV4-1
clone_size: many

cdr3_aa: CASSQRAGTSDGELFF
cdr3_nt: TGTGCCAGCAGCCAACGCGCCGGGACTAGTGACGGGGAGCTGTTTTTT
j_call: TRBJ2-2
d_call: TRBD2
v_call: TRBV4-2
clone_size: -

cdr3_aa: CSVADSRYYGYTF
cdr3_nt: TGCAGCGTTGCCGACAGCAGGTACTATGGCTACACCTTC
j_call: TRBJ1-2
d_call: -
v_call: TRBV29-1
clone_size: many

cdr3_aa: CAWTSGGLYEQYF
cdr3_nt: TGTGCCTGGACGTCGGGGGGATTGTACGAGCAGTACTTC
j_call: TRBJ2-7
d_call: TRBD2
v_call: TRBV30
clone_size: many

cdr3_aa: CSVLNSGTTYEQYF
cdr3_nt: TGCAGCGTTTTAAACTCAGGCACGACCTACGAGCAGTACTTC
j_call: TRBJ2-7
d_call: -
v_call: TRBV29-1
clone_size: many

cdr3_aa: CASSNYRDRVGHEQYF
cdr3_nt: TGTGCCAGCAGCAACTACCGGGACAGAGTCGGCCACGAGCAGTACTTC
j_call: TRBJ2-7
d_call: TRBD1
v_call: TRBV28
clone_size: many

cdr3_aa: CSARPWTERSNQPQHF
cdr3_nt: TGCAGTGCTAGACCTTGGACAGAACGGAGCAATCAGCCCCAGCATTTT
j_call: TRBJ1-5
d_call: -
v_call: TRBV20-1
clone_size: few

cdr3_aa: CASSVDDLAKNIQYF
cdr3_nt: TGTGCCAGCAGCGTAGATGATCTAGCCAAAAACATTCAGTACTTC
j_call: TRBJ2-4
d_call: -
v_call: TRBV9
clone_size: many

cdr3_aa: CASSPKGVTPYEQYF
cdr3_nt: TGTGCCAGCAGTCCAAAAGGGGTGACTCCCTACGAGCAGTACTTC
j_call: TRBJ2-7
d_call: -
v_call: TRBV28
clone_size: many

cdr3_aa: CSVAGTGVFTDTQYF
cdr3_nt: TGCAGCGTTGCAGGGACAGGGGTCTTCACAGATACGCAGTATTTT
j_call: TRBJ2-3
d_call: TRBD1
v_call: TRBV29-1
clone_size: many

cdr3_aa: CSAREPLAGPTSTDTQYF
cdr3_nt: TGCAGTGCTAGAGAACCTCTAGCGGGTCCCACTAGCACAGATACGCAGTATTTT
j_call: TRBJ2-3
d_call: TRBD2
v_call: TRBV20-1
clone_size: few

cdr3_aa: CASSGDRAAYEQYF
cdr3_nt: TGTGCCAGCAGCGGGGACAGGGCAGCCTACGAGCAGTACTTC
j_call: TRBJ2-7
d_call: TRBD1
v_call: TRBV7-2
clone_size: few

cdr3_aa: CASSFRAQPYNSPLHF
cdr3_nt: TGTGCCAGCAGTTTTAGGGCTCAACCTTATAATTCACCCCTCCACTTT
j_call: TRBJ1-6
d_call: -
v_call: TRBV28
clone_size: -

cdr3_aa: CAWIGKGPAFF
cdr3_nt: TGTGCCTGGATTGGCAAGGGGCCAGCTTTCTTT
j_call: TRBJ1-1
d_call: -
v_call: TRBV30
clone_size: -

cdr3_aa: CASSWGLAGRETQYF
cdr3_nt: TGCGCCAGCAGCTGGGGACTAGCGGGACGAGAGACCCAGTACTTC
j_call: TRBJ2-5
d_call: TRBD2
v_call: TRBV5-1
clone_size: few

cdr3_aa: CASRGQISTGELFF
cdr3_nt: TGTGCCAGCCGAGGACAGATAAGCACCGGGGAGCTGTTTTTT
j_call: TRBJ2-2
d_call: -
v_call: TRBV12-3/TRBV12-4
clone_size: many

cdr3_aa: CASSVPIWGTSGSYNEQFF
cdr3_nt: TGTGCCAGCAGCGTCCCTATATGGGGGACTAGCGGCTCCTACAATGAGCAGTTCTTC
j_call: TRBJ2-1
d_call: TRBD2
v_call: TRBV9
clone_size: -

cdr3_aa: CASSDDRDFTDTQYF
cdr3_nt: TGTGCCAGCAGCGACGACAGGGACTTCACAGATACGCAGTATTTT
j_call: TRBJ2-3
d_call: -
v_call: TRBV6-2/TRBV6-3
clone_size: -

cdr3_aa: CASSLTGGSTGELFF
cdr3_nt: TGTGCCAGCAGTTTAACGGGGGGGAGCACCGGGGAGCTGTTTTTT
j_call: TRBJ2-2
d_call: TRBD2
v_call: TRBV27
clone_size: few

cdr3_aa: CAISDDRGTYNEQFF
cdr3_nt: TGTGCCATCAGTGATGATCGGGGGACCTACAATGAGCAGTTCTTC
j_call: TRBJ2-1
d_call: -
v_call: TRBV10-3
clone_size: many

cdr3_aa: CASSLEGRSNQPQHF
cdr3_nt: TGCGCCAGCAGCTTGGAGGGTCGGAGCAATCAGCCCCAGCATTTT
j_call: TRBJ1-5
d_call: -
v_call: TRBV5-1
clone_size: few

cdr3_aa: CASSSAGRAYNSPLHF
cdr3_nt: TGTGCCAGCAGCTCCGCGGGCAGGGCCTATAATTCACCCCTCCACTTT
j_call: TRBJ1-6
d_call: -
v_call: TRBV5-4
clone_size: -

cdr3_aa: CASSPGQGRGTEAFF
cdr3_nt: TGTGCCAGCAGCCCTGGACAGGGGCGGGGAACTGAAGCTTTCTTT
j_call: TRBJ1-1
d_call: TRBD1
v_call: TRBV11-2
clone_size: many

cdr3_aa: CASSQDWSSGSNKFF
cdr3_nt: TGCGCCAGCAGCCAAGATTGGTCTAGCGGGAGCAACAAGTTCTTC
j_call: TRBJ2-1
d_call: TRBD2
v_call: TRBV4-1
clone_size: -

cdr3_aa: CASRTGLADPYEQYF
cdr3_nt: TGTGCCAGCAGGACCGGGCTAGCGGATCCATACGAGCAGTACTTC
j_call: TRBJ2-7
d_call: TRBD2
v_call: TRBV28
clone_size: many

cdr3_aa: CASSVSGTTFNNEQFF
cdr3_nt: TGTGCCAGCAGCGTATCCGGGACTACTTTTAACAATGAGCAGTTCTTC
j_call: TRBJ2-1
d_call: TRBD2
v_call: TRBV9
clone_size: many

cdr3_aa: CSVEVGNTIYF
cdr3_nt: TGCAGCGTTGAAGTTGGAAACACCATATATTTT
j_call: TRBJ1-3
d_call: -
v_call: TRBV29-1
clone_size: -

cdr3_aa: CSARRGRDKQYF
cdr3_nt: TGCAGTGCTAGACGCGGGCGGGACAAGCAGTACTTC
j_call: TRBJ2-7
d_call: -
v_call: TRBV20-1
clone_size: once

cdr3_aa: CASSEIPWTANYGYTF
cdr3_nt: TGTGCCAGCAGTGAAATACCATGGACAGCTAACTATGGCTACACCTTC
j_call: TRBJ1-2
d_call: -
v_call: TRBV6-1
clone_size: many

cdr3_aa: CASSLGGQFQETQYF
cdr3_nt: TGTGCCAGCAGCTTGGGGGGACAATTCCAAGAGACCCAGTACTTC
j_call: TRBJ2-5
d_call: -
v_call: TRBV7-9
clone_size: many

cdr3_aa: CASSLVGAGALQETQYF
cdr3_nt: TGTGCCAGCAGCTTAGTGGGCGCAGGAGCCCTCCAAGAGACCCAGTACTTC
j_call: TRBJ2-5
d_call: -
v_call: TRBV7-2
clone_size: many

cdr3_aa: CASSDPGTGGAYTQYF
cdr3_nt: TGTGCCAGCAGTGACCCCGGGACAGGGGGCGCCTACACGCAGTATTTT
j_call: TRBJ2-3
d_call: TRBD1
v_call: TRBV2
clone_size: many

cdr3_aa: CASSYSTGYQYEQYF
cdr3_nt: TGTGCCAGCAGTTACTCGACAGGGTACCAATACGAGCAGTACTTC
j_call: TRBJ2-7
d_call: TRBD1
v_call: TRBV6-5
clone_size: many

cdr3_aa: CASSVARGGEQYF
cdr3_nt: TGTGCCAGCAGCGTAGCGAGAGGGGGCGAGCAGTACTTC
j_call: TRBJ2-7
d_call: -
v_call: TRBV9
clone_size: many